Each of the 16 T cell receptor beta chains below was sequenced from the same sample in a study of blood T cell repertoires in COVID-19. Sequenced by immunoSEQ multiplex PCR; TCRdb stores in-frame clones only, minus some. The sample yields 100,000 to 150,000 clones, around nine tenths seen once. The sample was peripheral blood. These TCRs come from a man aged 60-69 years with COVID-19, enrolled during active disease.

The chain recombines TRBV7-9 with TRBJ2-5, with D perhaps TRBD1 (6 bases). The germline V and J ends were trimmed by 3 bases and 4 bases, with 18 bases remaining between them. The CDR3 runs to 16 residues. Germline CDR1 and CDR2: SEHNR and FQNEAQ (reference sequence). CDR3 DNA: TGTGCCAGCAGCTTGCTTTTAGGGGGTGTCAGAGAGACCCAGTACTTC. Its translation: CASSLLLGGVRETQYF.

The V and J genes are TRBV24-1 and TRBJ2-3; possibly TRBD1 for D (5 bases). The CDR3 length is 13 residues. Germline-derived CDR1 and CDR2 are KGHDR and SFDVKD. Trimming took off 5 bases at V and 3 bases at J, with 8 bases between the two ends. CDR3 nucleotides: TGTGCCACCAGTGTAGGGGCGACAGATACGCAGTATTTT. Amino acids: CATSVGATDTQYF.

The chain has TRBV19 and TRBJ2-2, with 11 bases aligning to TRBD1. This CDR3 has 15 residues. Germline trimming cut 8 bases from V and 0 bases from J; bases unmatched to any gene: 2. Germline assignment: CDR1 LNHDA and CDR2 SQIVND (reference sequence). The CDR3 DNA reads as TGTGCCAGTGGACAGGGGGCCCCGAACACCGGGGAGCTGTTTTTT. It specifies CASGQGAPNTGELFF.

The chain uses TRBV7-9 and TRBJ1-2, with D uncertain. CDR3 length: 14 residues. Trimming removed 1 base at V and 4 bases at J, with 10 bases between. The V gene's germline CDR1 is SEHNR and CDR2 FQNEAQ (reference sequence). The CDR3 spells CASSLGTSSYGYTF. The CDR3, as DNA: TGTGCCAGCAGCTTAGGGACTTCTTCCTATGGCTACACCTTC.

This clone was detected a few times. This same CDR3 is encoded by further DNA sequences in the sample. The DNA for the CDR3 is TGTGCCAGCAGTCGGGCTGAAGCTTTCTTT. This codes for CASSRAEAFF. The chain couples TRBV28 to TRBJ1-1; D is ambiguous. Trimming cost V 5 bases and J 6 bases, with 4 bases left between them. This CDR3 comprises 10 residues. Germline V gene lookup returns CDR1 MDHEN and CDR2 SYDVKM.

In regard to this clone: An end of the junction does not agree with germline; a read error may underlie this. The gene calls are TRBV7-7 and TRBJ2-3, with TRBD2 as a possible D gene (6 bases). From germline, CDR1 is SSHAT and CDR2 FNYEAQ (reference sequence). The CDR3 spans 15 residues. This CDR3 is CASSMGLRSTDTQYF. CDR3 DNA sequence: TGTGCTAGCAGTATGGGACTCCGGTCCACAGATACGCAGTATTTT.

This rearrangement joins TRBV29-1 to TRBJ2-7; 7 nucleotides agree with TRBD2. The CDR3 has 14 amino acids. Unmatched junction bases numbered 10, after V lost 4 bases and J lost 4 bases. Germline CDR1 is SQVTM and CDR2 is ANQGSEA. CDR3 in amino acids: CSVVVGPGGYEQYF. For the CDR3, the DNA is TGCAGCGTTGTGGTTGGGCCCGGGGGGTACGAGCAGTACTTC.

The table lists this clone with a count of one. The genes are TRBV7-2 and TRBJ1-4; 10 bases are a match to TRBD1. After removal of 5 bases from V and 8 bases from J, the junction contained 5 bases not matched to a gene. In germline, CDR1 is SGHTA, CDR2 FQGNSA. The CDR3 totals 14 residues. CDR3 sequence (DNA): TGTGCCAGCAGCCCGGACAGGGGGAACGAAAAACTGTTTTTT. It encodes CASSPDRGNEKLFF.

The CDR3, as DNA: TGCAGCGTTGATTCTAGCGGTCCAGATACGCAGTATTTT. Translating gives CSVDSSGPDTQYF. The chain joins TRBV29-1 to TRBJ2-3; the match to TRBD2 covers 7 bases. The V and J ends lost 3 bases and 4 bases, in that order; junction bases with no gene match: 4. The CDR3 runs 13 residues. Germline V gene sequence: CDR1 SQVTM, CDR2 ANQGSEA.

The chain recombines TRBV4-2 with TRBJ2-7; a weak D match, TRBD1 (6 bases). The CDR3 runs to 15 residues. Germline-derived CDR1 and CDR2 are LGHNA and YNFKEQ. V was pared by 0 bases and J by 3 bases, with 12 bases between. CDR3 amino acids: CASSQERAGVYEQYF. CDR3 coding DNA: TGTGCCAGCAGCCAAGAGAGGGCAGGGGTCTACGAGCAGTACTTC.

This chain uses TRBV2 with TRBJ1-4; a weak D match, TRBD1 (6 bases). Germline V gene data show CDR1 as SNHLY and CDR2 as FYNNEI. This CDR3 is built from 14 residues. V was cut by 6 bases and J by 7 bases, with 15 bases left in between. The CDR3 DNA is TGTGCCAGCAGCCGGGACACTAGAGGTGAAAAACTGTTTTTT. Translated, it gives CASSRDTRGEKLFF.

The CDR3 sequence: CASGYRDGEKLFF. CDR3 DNA: TGTGCCAGCGGATACAGGGATGGTGAAAAACTGTTTTTT. The chain has TRBV12-3 or TRBV12-4 and TRBJ1-4; perhaps TRBD1 as D (6 bases). The CDR3 length is 13 residues. The V end was cut by 8 bases, the J end by 7 bases, with 14 bases between.

The rearrangement uses TRBV7-8 and TRBJ1-4; 9 bases line up with TRBD1. Germline CDR1 and CDR2: SGHVS and FQNEAQ. The J segment lost 7 bases and the V segment lost 5 bases, leaving 5 bases of the junction unmatched. The CDR3 runs to 14 residues. Here the CDR3 DNA reads TGTGCCAGCAGCCTACAGGGGGCGAGTGAAAAACTGTTTTTT. It encodes CASSLQGASEKLFF.

The chain links TRBV7-9 to TRBJ1-1; D may be TRBD1 (5 bases). V was trimmed by 5 bases and J by 1 base, leaving 11 bases between them. This CDR3 is built from 14 residues. CDR1 is SEHNR and CDR2 is FQNEAQ in the germline V gene (reference sequence). CDR3 nucleotide sequence: TGTGCCAGCAGCATCAGGGTTGGGAACACTGAAGCTTTCTTT. It codes for CASSIRVGNTEAFF.

The chain links TRBV10-3 to TRBJ1-1; 11 bases align to TRBD1. The CDR3 has 15 amino acids. Per the germline V gene, CDR1 is ENHRY and CDR2 is SYGVKD. V lost 4 bases and J lost 9; bases outside the gene matches: 10. CDR3 nucleotides: TGTGCCATCAGTGGTGGACAGGGGGCGGCTGGTAAAGCTTTCTTT. Its translation is CAISGGQGAAGKAFF.

This chain uses TRBV6-5 with TRBJ1-2; the D gene is possibly TRBD1 (6 bases). The CDR3 loop spans 13 amino acids. The ends were cut back, 5 bases at V and 5 bases at J, with 12 bases in the middle. Germline loops: CDR1 MNHEY, CDR2 SVGAGI. CDR3 amino acids: CASSTRGIYGYTF. In DNA form, the CDR3 reads TGTGCCAGCAGTACAAGGGGGATTTATGGCTACACCTTC.